This TCR beta chain was observed in a study of blood T cell repertoires in COVID-19. The overall study: The cDNA or gDNA used as material had been derived from T cells, B-cell-depleted T cells, or PBMCs.

The CDR3 runs to 14 residues. Trimming left V 3 bases short and J 2 bases short, with 9 bases between. From germline, CDR1 is MGHDK and CDR2 SYGVNS. Profiling relied on immunoSEQ multiplex PCR, and the TCRdb table lists in-frame clones only, not all of them. The sample comprises roughly 50,000 clones, 60% to 85% of which are singletons, and about 15% rests with the top ten. The TCR was taken from a human donor with active or convalescent COVID-19. The donor label of this sample is uncertain. The chain uses TRBV25-1 and TRBJ2-3, with D unclear. The sample was peripheral blood. CDR3 residues: CASSELVATDTQYF. CDR3 nucleotides: TGTGCCAGCAGTGAGCTTGTGGCCACAGATACGCAGTATTTT.